This passage covers 6 T cell receptor beta chains from one sample sequenced in a study of T cell responses to AZD1222 COVID-19 vaccine. Clones were sequenced by immunoSEQ multiplex PCR, and TCRdb holds only the in-frame ones, with some missing. Among some 150,000 clones listed, 88% were seen once. Sequenced material: peripheral blood, taken on day 0 of AZD1222 vaccination. These receptors were collected from an adult in good health.

Comment on this clone: Other nucleotide sequences in the sample specify the same CDR3. This sequence joins TRBV28 and TRBJ1-5; unclear D gene. The CDR3 extends over 13 amino acids. The germline CDR1 and CDR2 sequences are MDHEN and SYDVKM. V lost 2 bases, J lost 4 bases, and 6 bases lay in between. The CDR3, as DNA: TGTGCCAGCAGTTTAATGGGAAATCAGCCCCAGCATTTT. This encodes CASSLMGNQPQHF.

The rearrangement joins TRBV2 to TRBJ2-1; perhaps D is TRBD1 or TRBD2 (6 bases each). Germline V lookup: CDR1 SNHLY, CDR2 FYNNEI. The V and J ends lost 1 base and 6 bases respectively, with 13 bases between them. The length of the CDR3 is 15 residues. This CDR3 is CASSEEGGTINEQFF. CDR3 sequence (DNA): TGTGCCAGCAGTGAAGAAGGCGGGACAATCAATGAGCAGTTCTTC. Full variable domain (missing parts from reference TRBV2 and TRBJ2-1): EPEVTQTPSHQVTQMGQEVILRCVPISNHLYFYWYRQILGQKVEFLVSFYNNEISEKSEIFDDQFSVERPDGSNFTLKIRSTKLEDSAMYFCASSEEGGTINEQFFGPGTRLTVL.

This chain connects TRBV19 to TRBJ2-5; D is unresolved. This CDR3 spans 12 amino acids. The ends were cut back, 0 bases at V and 7 bases at J, with 6 bases in the middle. Germline V gene data show CDR1 as LNHDA and CDR2 as SQIVND (reference sequence). Here the CDR3 DNA reads TGTGCCAGTAGTATAGATCTGGCGACCCAGTACTTC. Translated: CASSIDLATQYF.

This chain joins TRBV10-1 and TRBJ2-7; the D is unclear. Trimming removed 6 bases from V and 2 bases from J, with 17 bases in between. The CDR3 runs to 15 residues. The V gene's germline CDR1 is WNHNN and CDR2 SYGVQD (reference sequence). CDR3: CASRLHRSHTYEQYF. The CDR3 DNA reads as TGCGCCAGCAGGCTACACCGGTCTCACACCTACGAGCAGTACTTC.

The gene calls are TRBV29-1 and TRBJ1-1; 7 bases line up with TRBD1. The CDR3 spans 12 residues. Unmatched junction bases numbered 6, after V lost 7 bases and J lost 4 bases. Germline V lookup: CDR1 SQVTM, CDR2 ANQGSEA. This chain's CDR3 is CSGYRGGTEAFF. The CDR3 DNA reads as TGCAGCGGATACAGGGGTGGCACTGAAGCTTTCTTT.

In its sample, this clone was seen a few times. V and J are TRBV5-4 and TRBJ2-5; possible D gene TRBD1, 5 bases. The CDR3 sequence is 13 residues long. Germline assignment: CDR1 SGHNT and CDR2 YYREEE (reference sequence). V was trimmed by 5 bases and J by 5 bases, leaving 13 bases between them. The CDR3 loop reads CASSVREWETQYF. CDR3 DNA sequence: TGTGCCAGCAGTGTCAGGGAATGGGAGACCCAGTACTTC.